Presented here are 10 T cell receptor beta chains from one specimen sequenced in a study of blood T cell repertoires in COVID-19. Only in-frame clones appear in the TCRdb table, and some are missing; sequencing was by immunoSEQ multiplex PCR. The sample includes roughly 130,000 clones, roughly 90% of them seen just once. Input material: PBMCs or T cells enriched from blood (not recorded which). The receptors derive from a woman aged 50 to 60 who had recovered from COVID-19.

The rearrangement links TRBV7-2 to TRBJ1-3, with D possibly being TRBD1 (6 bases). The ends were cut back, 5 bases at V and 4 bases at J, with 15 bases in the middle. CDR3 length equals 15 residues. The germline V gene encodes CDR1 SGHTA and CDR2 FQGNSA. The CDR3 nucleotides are TGTGCCAGCAGCCCGGACAGTGCGACCGGAAACACCATATATTTT. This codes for CASSPDSATGNTIYF.

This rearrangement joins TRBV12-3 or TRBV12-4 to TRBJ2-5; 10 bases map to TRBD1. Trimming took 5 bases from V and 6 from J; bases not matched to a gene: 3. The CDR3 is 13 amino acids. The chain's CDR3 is CASSRQGAKTQYF. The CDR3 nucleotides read TGTGCCAGCAGTAGACAGGGGGCGAAGACCCAGTACTTC.

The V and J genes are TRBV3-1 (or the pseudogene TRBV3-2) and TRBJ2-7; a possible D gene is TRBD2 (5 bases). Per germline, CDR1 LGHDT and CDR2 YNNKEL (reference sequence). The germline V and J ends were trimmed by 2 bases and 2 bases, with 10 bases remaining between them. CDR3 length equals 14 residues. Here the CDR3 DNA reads TGTGCCAGCAGCCAATCTGCGGGTACCTACGAGCAGTACTTC. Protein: CASSQSAGTYEQYF.

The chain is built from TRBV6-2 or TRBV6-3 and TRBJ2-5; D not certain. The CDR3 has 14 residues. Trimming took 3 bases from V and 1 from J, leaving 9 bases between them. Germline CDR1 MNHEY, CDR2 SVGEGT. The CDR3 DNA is TGTGCCAGCAGTTATGGCCAGATCCAAGAGACCCAGTACTTC. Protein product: CASSYGQIQETQYF.

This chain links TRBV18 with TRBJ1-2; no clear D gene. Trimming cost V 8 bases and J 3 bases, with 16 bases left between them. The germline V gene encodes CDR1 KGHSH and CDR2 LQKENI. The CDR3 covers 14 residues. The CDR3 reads CASAQGDTYYGYTF. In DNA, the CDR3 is TGTGCCAGCGCCCAAGGCGACACTTACTATGGCTACACCTTC.

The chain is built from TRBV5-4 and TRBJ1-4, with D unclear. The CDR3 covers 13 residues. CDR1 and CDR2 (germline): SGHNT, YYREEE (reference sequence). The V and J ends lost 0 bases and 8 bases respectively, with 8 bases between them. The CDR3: CASSLDLGEKLFF. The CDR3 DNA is TGTGCCAGCAGCTTGGACCTAGGCGAAAAACTGTTTTTT.

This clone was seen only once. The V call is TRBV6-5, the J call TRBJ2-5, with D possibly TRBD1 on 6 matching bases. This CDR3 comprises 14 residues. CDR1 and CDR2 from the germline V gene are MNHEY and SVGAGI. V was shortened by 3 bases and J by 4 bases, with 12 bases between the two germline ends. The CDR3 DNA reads TGTGCCAGCAGTTATCAGGGGCGAGGAGAGACCCAGTACTTC. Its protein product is CASSYQGRGETQYF.

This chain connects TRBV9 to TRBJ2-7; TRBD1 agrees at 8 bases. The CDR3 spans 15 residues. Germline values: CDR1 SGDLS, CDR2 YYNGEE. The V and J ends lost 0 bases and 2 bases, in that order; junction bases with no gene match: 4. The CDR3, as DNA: TGTGCCAGCAGCGTAGAGACAGGGGCGACCTACGAGCAGTACTTC. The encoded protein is CASSVETGATYEQYF.

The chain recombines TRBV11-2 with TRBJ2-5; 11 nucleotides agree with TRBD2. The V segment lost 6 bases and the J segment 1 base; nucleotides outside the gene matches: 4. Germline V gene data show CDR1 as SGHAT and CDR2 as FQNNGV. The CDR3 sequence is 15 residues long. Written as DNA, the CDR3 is TGTGCCAGCAGTCTTAGCGGGGGGGCCCAAGAGACCCAGTACTTC. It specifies CASSLSGGAQETQYF.

CDR3 bases: TGTGCCATCAGTGAAGAGGCTAGGTATAATTCACCCCTCCACTTT. Translation gives CAISEEARYNSPLHF. The rearrangement uses TRBV10-3 and TRBJ1-6, with D unclear. Trimming took 3 bases from V and 4 from J, leaving 10 bases between them. There are 15 residues in the CDR3. Germline V gene sequence: CDR1 ENHRY, CDR2 SYGVKD.